Sequencing of this T cell receptor beta chain was carried out in a study of human T cells and chemical hapten exposure. Study background: Patch tests applied 0.01% DPC to the upper back and were scored after 6 days.

Regarding this clonotype: Its antigen is not identified.

Individual cDNA molecules had unique molecular identifiers attached to them by the library. MiXCR, run by TCRdb on the RACE reads, gives a single entry per CDR3 protein. The top ten clones hold about 1.4% of a sample with 74,000 or so distinct CDR3 sequences, 10% of them seen once. V was pared by 6 bases and J by 4 bases, with 5 bases of the junction left unmatched. The CDR3 has 14 amino acids. Germline V gene data show CDR1 as SGHTA and CDR2 as FQGNSA. General study points: There was a positive correlation between PT1 expanded TCR counts and patch test score.

The time point is: patch test 1, 2 weeks after DPC sensitization. Treatment described: therapeutic diphenylcyclopropenone sensitization with weekly scalp DPC. The study drew its donors from alopecia patients who were 18 to 70 years old and suitable for DPC. This sequence was found in a woman in her forties or fifties with alopecia areata. Some clones in this sample may be carry-over from other donors' samples. The genes are TRBV7-2 and TRBJ2-3; 9 nucleotides agree with TRBD2. The specimen was whole blood, collected in connection with sensitization to the hapten diphenylcyclopropenone (DPC). DNA of the CDR3: TGTGCCAGCAGGGCGGGAGGGATGGCAGATACGCAGTATTTT. Amino acid sequence: CASRAGGMADTQYF. The whole variable domain, filled in from reference TRBV7-2 and TRBJ2-3, reads GAGVSQSPSNKVTEKGKDVELRCDPISGHTALYWYRQSLGQGLEFLIYFQGNSAPDKSGLPSDRFSAERTGGSVSTLTIQRTQQEDSAVYLCASRAGGMADTQYFGPGTRLTVL.